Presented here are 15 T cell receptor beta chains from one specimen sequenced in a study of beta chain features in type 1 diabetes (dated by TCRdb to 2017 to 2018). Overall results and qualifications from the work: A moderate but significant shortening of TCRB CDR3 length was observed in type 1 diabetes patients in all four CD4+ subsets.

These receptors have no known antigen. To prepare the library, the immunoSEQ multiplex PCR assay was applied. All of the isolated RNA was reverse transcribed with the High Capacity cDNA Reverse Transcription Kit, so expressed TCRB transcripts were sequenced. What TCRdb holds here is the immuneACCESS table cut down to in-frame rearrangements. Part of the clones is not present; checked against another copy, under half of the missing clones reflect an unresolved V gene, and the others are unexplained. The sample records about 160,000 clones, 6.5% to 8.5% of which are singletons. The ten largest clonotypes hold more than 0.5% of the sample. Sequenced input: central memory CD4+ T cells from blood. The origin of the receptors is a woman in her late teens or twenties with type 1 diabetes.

CDR3 nucleotides: TGTGCCATCAGTGATGGAAGGGAGGGAGGGGAGACCCAGTACTTC. Protein product: CAISDGREGGETQYF. The J gene is TRBJ2-5, the V gene TRBV10-3; 7 bases are shared with TRBD2. The CDR3 contains 15 residues. CDR1 and CDR2 (germline): ENHRY, SYGVKD. V was clipped by 3 bases and J by 5 bases; unmatched bases: 9.

The CDR3 DNA sequence: TGTGCCAGCAGCGCCACTAGCGGGAGGGCAGATACGCAGTATTTT. Its protein is CASSATSGRADTQYF. V and J are TRBV9 and TRBJ2-3; 13 nucleotides align to TRBD2. The CDR3 is 15 residues long. The germline CDR1 and CDR2 sequences are SGDLS and YYNGEE. V was clipped by 3 bases and J by 4 bases; unmatched bases: 2.

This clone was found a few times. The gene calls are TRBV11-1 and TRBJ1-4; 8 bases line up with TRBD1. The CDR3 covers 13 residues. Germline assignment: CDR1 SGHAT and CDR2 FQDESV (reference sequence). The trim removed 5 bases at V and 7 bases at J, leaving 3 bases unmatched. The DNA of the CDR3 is TGTGCCAGCAGCCGCGGACAGGGTGAAAAACTGTTTTTT. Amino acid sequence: CASSRGQGEKLFF.

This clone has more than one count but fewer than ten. CDR3 nucleotide sequence: TGTGCCAGCAGCTTGCCCCCAGGGGCGGTCCATGGCTACACCTTC. Translated: CASSLPPGAVHGYTF. The chain links TRBV5-4 to TRBJ1-2, with a tentative D call TRBD1 (6 bases). Germline CDR1 reads SGHNT; CDR2 reads YYREEE (reference sequence). Trimming stripped 1 base from V and 6 bases from J, with 16 bases between. The CDR3 sequence is 15 residues long.

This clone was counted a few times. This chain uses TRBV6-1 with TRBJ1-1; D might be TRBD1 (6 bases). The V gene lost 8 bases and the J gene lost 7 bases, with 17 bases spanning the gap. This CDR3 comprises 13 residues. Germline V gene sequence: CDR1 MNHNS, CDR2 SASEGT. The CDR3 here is CASEATGNGEAFF. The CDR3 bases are TGTGCCAGCGAAGCCACAGGGAACGGTGAAGCTTTCTTT.

The chain's CDR3 is CASSLGHAYEKLFF. Written as DNA, the CDR3 is TGTGCCAGCAGTTTGGGGCACGCCTATGAAAAACTGTTTTTT. J is TRBJ1-4 and V is TRBV28, with D maybe TRBD1 (5 bases). Germline-derived CDR1 and CDR2 are MDHEN and SYDVKM. The CDR3 length is 14 residues. With 3 bases removed from V and 6 bases from J, the gap between germline ends came to 11 bases.

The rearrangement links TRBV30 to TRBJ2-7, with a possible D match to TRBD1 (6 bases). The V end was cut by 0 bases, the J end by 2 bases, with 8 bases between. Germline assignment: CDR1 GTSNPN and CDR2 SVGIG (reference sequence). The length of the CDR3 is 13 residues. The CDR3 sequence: CAWSVQGPYEQYF. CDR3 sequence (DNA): TGTGCCTGGAGTGTACAGGGACCCTACGAGCAGTACTTC.

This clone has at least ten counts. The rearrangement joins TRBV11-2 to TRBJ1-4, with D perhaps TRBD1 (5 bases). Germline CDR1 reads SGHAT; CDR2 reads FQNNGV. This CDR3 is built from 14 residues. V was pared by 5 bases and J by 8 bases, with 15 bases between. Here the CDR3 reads CASSAPPGKEKLFF. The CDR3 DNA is TGTGCCAGCAGCGCTCCGCCAGGGAAGGAAAAACTGTTTTTT.

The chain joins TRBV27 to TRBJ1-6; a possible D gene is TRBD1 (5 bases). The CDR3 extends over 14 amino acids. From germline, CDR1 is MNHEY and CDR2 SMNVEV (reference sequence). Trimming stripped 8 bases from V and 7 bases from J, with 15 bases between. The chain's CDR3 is CASLPGGGNSPLHF. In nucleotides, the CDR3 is TGTGCCAGCCTACCCGGTGGGGGGAATTCACCCCTCCACTTT.

Here the CDR3 reads CASTRGQGGYGYTF. The DNA for the CDR3 is TGTGCCAGCACCAGGGGACAGGGGGGGTATGGCTACACCTTC. The chain joins TRBV27 to TRBJ1-2, with 11 bases lining up with TRBD1. Germline assignment: CDR1 MNHEY and CDR2 SMNVEV (reference sequence). The CDR3 contains 14 residues. Trimming removed 7 bases from V and 5 bases from J; junction bases left unmatched: 6.

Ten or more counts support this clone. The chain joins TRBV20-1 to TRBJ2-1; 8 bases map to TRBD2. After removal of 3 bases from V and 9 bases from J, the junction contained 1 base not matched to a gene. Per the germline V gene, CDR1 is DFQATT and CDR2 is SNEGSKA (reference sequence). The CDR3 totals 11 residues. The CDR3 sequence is CSASSGTEQFF. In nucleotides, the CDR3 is TGCAGTGCTAGTAGCGGGACTGAGCAGTTCTTC.

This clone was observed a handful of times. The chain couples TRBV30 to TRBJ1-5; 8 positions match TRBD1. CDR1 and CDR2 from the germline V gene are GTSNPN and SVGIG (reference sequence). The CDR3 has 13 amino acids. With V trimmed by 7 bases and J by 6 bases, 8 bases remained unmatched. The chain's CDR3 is CAYKAGGLQPQHF. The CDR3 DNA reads TGTGCCTATAAAGCAGGGGGCCTTCAGCCCCAGCATTTT.

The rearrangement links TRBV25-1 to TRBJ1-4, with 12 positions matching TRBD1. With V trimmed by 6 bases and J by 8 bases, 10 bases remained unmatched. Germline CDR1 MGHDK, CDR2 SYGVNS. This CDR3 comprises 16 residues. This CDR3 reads CASSPGQGAYGEKLFF. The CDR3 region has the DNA TGTGCCAGCAGCCCGGGACAGGGGGCTTATGGGGAAAAACTGTTTTTT.

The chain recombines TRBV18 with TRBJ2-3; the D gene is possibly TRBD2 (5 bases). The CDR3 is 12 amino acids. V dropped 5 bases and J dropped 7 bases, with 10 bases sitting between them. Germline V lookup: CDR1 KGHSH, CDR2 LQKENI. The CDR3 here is CASSEGWNTQYF. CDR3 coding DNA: TGTGCCAGCTCAGAGGGATGGAATACGCAGTATTTT.

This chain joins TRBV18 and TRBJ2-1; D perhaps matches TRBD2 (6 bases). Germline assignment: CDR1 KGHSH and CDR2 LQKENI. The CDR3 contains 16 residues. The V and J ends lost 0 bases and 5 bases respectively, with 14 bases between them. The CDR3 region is CASSPPLLLANNEQFF. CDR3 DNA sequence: TGTGCCAGCTCACCACCTTTACTACTAGCAAACAATGAGCAGTTCTTC.